This entry features one T cell receptor (beta chain) sequence. This sample was taken from a study of blood T cell repertoires in COVID-19. At the level of the study: Samples representing acute and convalescent COVID-19 were sourced from the United States, Italy and Spain. T cells, B-cell-depleted T cells, or PBMCs provided the cDNA or gDNA that served as material.

In the authors' workflow: Estimated nucleated cell counts came from reference gene primer amplification. Profiling relied on immunoSEQ multiplex PCR, and the TCRdb table lists in-frame clones only, not all of them. That table furnishes V, J and clone size, whereas the DNA furnished D and trimming. The table records 150,000 to 200,000 clones, around nine tenths of them present only once. The sample was peripheral blood. This sequence originates from an older man with active or convalescent COVID-19.

The CDR3 nucleotides read TGTGCCAGCGATGCGGGAGTTGGCGGGGAGCTGTTTTTT. This gives the protein CASDAGVGGELFF. The chain uses TRBV2 and TRBJ2-2; TRBD2 aligns across 7 bases. The CDR3 runs to 13 residues. Trimming removed 8 bases from V and 7 bases from J; junction bases left unmatched: 7. CDR1 and CDR2 (germline): SNHLY, FYNNEI.